Reported below is one T cell receptor beta chain. Sequencing used immunoSEQ multiplex PCR; TCRdb keeps in-frame clones, though not all of them. The sample shows about 9,900 clones, around 60% of them seen only once. Germline-derived CDR1 and CDR2 are PRHDT and FYEKMQ (reference sequence). The CDR3 sequence is 15 residues long. Trimming took 8 bases from V and 5 from J; bases not matched to a gene: 11. This sample's treatment: randomized to nivolumab then ipilimumab (arm A) or the reverse (arm B). These data belong to a study of sequential checkpoint blockade in melanoma. As for the study in general: Arm A got nivolumab then ipilimumab; arm B the reverse, 1:1. Maintenance nivolumab came after either treatment sequence.

The sample was CD8+ T cells sorted from blood (inferred from file names), taken from a patient given nivolumab and ipilimumab in sequence. This TCR derives from a human donor with melanoma. The rearrangement links TRBV13 to TRBJ1-1; TRBD1 agrees at 10 bases. CDR3 in DNA: TGTGCCAGCGGGGGAACCGGGACAGGGGAAACTGAAGCTTTCTTT. Translation: CASGGTGTGETEAFF.